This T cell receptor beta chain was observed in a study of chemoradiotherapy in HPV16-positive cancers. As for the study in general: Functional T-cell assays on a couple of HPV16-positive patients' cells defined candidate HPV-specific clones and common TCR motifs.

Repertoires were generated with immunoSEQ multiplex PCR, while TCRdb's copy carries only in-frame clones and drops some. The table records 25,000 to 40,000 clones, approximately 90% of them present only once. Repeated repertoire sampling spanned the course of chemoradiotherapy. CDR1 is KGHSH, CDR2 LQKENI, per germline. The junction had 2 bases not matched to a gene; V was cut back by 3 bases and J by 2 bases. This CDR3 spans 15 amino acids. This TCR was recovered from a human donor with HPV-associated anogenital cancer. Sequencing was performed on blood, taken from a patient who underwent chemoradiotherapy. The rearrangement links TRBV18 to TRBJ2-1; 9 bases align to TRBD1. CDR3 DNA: TGTGCCAGCTCACCGGACAGGGGAACCTACAATGAGCAGTTCTTC. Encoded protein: CASSPDRGTYNEQFF.